Following are 13 T cell receptor beta chains from one sample sequenced in a study of response to subunit inactivated influenza vaccine. TCRdb ran MiXCR on the RT-PCR reads and lists one entry per CDR3 protein. This sample has about 570,000 distinct CDR3 sequences; over 9.5% occur once, and the top ten carry roughly 10%. Sample: PBMCs from blood, taken on the day of vaccination. The receptor source for this set is a man aged 50-60 years who received an inactivated influenza vaccine.

The chain links TRBV7-9 to TRBJ2-1, with 7 bases that match TRBD2. From germline, CDR1 is SEHNR and CDR2 FQNEAQ (reference sequence). The length of the CDR3 is 12 residues. With 4 bases clipped from V and 9 bases from J, the junction kept 3 bases outside the gene matches. CDR3 region: CASSSTSAEQFF. The CDR3 region has the DNA TGTGCCAGCAGCTCAACTAGCGCTGAGCAGTTCTTC.

The chain is built from TRBV5-1 and TRBJ1-2; no clear D. Trimming removed 5 bases from V and 6 bases from J, with 17 bases in between. CDR3 length: 14 amino acids. Germline V gene lookup returns CDR1 SGHRS and CDR2 YFSETQ. This CDR3 reads CASRRPGEWDGYTF. CDR3 DNA: TGCGCCAGCAGGCGTCCGGGAGAGTGGGATGGCTACACCTTC.

This clonotype was seen a few times. The CDR3 loop is CASSAGFAYNEQFF. The CDR3 DNA sequence: TGCGCCAGCAGTGCCGGGTTTGCCTACAATGAGCAGTTCTTC. The V gene is TRBV10-1, the J gene TRBJ2-1, with unresolved D. Germline V lookup: CDR1 WNHNN, CDR2 SYGVQD (reference sequence). This CDR3 region has 14 residues. V lost 4 bases, J lost 2 bases, and 9 bases lay in between.

This rearrangement joins TRBV29-1 to TRBJ2-5, with D hard to call. This CDR3 comprises 12 residues. CDR1 is SQVTM, CDR2 ANQGSEA, per germline. The V gene lost 7 bases and the J gene lost 7 bases, with 16 bases spanning the gap. CDR3 DNA sequence: TGCAGCGCCGAAGACGTGGAAGGGACCCAGTACTTC. This sequence encodes CSAEDVEGTQYF.

This sequence joins TRBV28 and TRBJ2-2; 10 positions match TRBD1. Germline-derived CDR1 and CDR2 are MDHEN and SYDVKM. The CDR3 is 16 amino acids. V dropped 6 bases and J dropped 3; count of bases not matched to a gene: 7. CDR3 coding DNA: TGTGCCAGCAGAATGGACAGGGGGTCGTACACCGGGGAGCTGTTTTTT. Translating gives CASRMDRGSYTGELFF. Full variable domain (rest looked up from reference TRBV28 and TRBJ2-2): DVKVTQSSRYLVKRTGEKVFLECVQDMDHENMFWYRQDPGLGLRLIYFSYDVKMKEKGDIPEGYSVSREKKERFSLILESASTNQTSMYLCASRMDRGSYTGELFFGEGSRLTVL.

This clonotype occurred a few times. One end of the junction is discordant with germline, which a read error may explain. The chain is built from TRBV4-3 and TRBJ2-3; possibly TRBD1 or TRBD2 for D (5 bases each). The CDR3 extends over 15 amino acids. Germline V gene lookup returns CDR1 LGHNA and CDR2 YSLEER. The chain's CDR3 is CASSQVLNPPGPANF. The CDR3 bases are TGCGCCAGCAGCCAAGTTCTGAACCCTCCGGGACCGGCTAATTTT.

This clonotype was detected many times. The chain links TRBV28 to TRBJ2-7; TRBD1 aligns across 8 bases. The junction had 4 bases not matched to a gene; V was cut back by 5 bases and J by 1 base. The CDR3 extends over 14 amino acids. Germline CDR1 MDHEN, CDR2 SYDVKM. The CDR3 DNA reads TGTGCCAGCAGTCTGACAGGGGCGTCCTACGAGCAGTACTTC. It translates to CASSLTGASYEQYF. The full variable domain, in which reference TRBV28 and TRBJ2-7 provide the parts outside the CDR3, is DVKVTQSSRYLVKRTGEKVFLECVQDMDHENMFWYRQDPGLGLRLIYFSYDVKMKEKGDIPEGYSVSREKKERFSLILESASTNQTSMYLCASSLTGASYEQYFGPGTRLTVT.

J is TRBJ1-1 and V is TRBV7-9; possible D gene TRBD1, 5 bases. This CDR3 has 13 residues. V was pared by 1 base and J by 3 bases, with 6 bases between. CDR1 and CDR2 from the germline V gene are SEHNR and FQNEAQ (reference sequence). CDR3 in amino acids: CASSLEQDTEAFF. CDR3 bases: TGTGCCAGCAGCTTAGAACAGGACACTGAAGCTTTCTTT.

The J gene is TRBJ2-7, the V gene TRBV18, with 7 bases fitting TRBD2. CDR1 and CDR2 from the germline V gene are KGHSH and LQKENI. Trimming removed 3 bases from V and 2 bases from J; junction bases left unmatched: 4. The CDR3 sequence is 14 residues long. CDR3 sequence reads: CASSPASGTYEQYF. CDR3 in DNA: TGTGCCAGCTCACCGGCTAGCGGAACCTACGAGCAGTACTTC.

Comment on this clonotype: Its ends do not fully match the called genes, so a read error is possible. V usage is TRBV2 and J usage is TRBJ2-2, with 13 bases lining up with TRBD2. The CDR3 has 15 residues. The germline V gene has CDR1 SNHLY and CDR2 FYNNEI. DNA of the CDR3: TGTGCCAGCCTAGGACTAGCGGGAGTCACCGAGGAGCTGTTTTTT. Protein sequence: CASLGLAGVTEELFF.

In this sample, this clonotype turned up a few times. CDR3 sequence: CSARRGTVNTEAFF. CDR3 nucleotides: TGCAGTGCTCGGCGAGGGACAGTGAACACTGAAGCTTTCTTT. The chain employs TRBV20-1 and TRBJ1-1; 7 bases align to TRBD1. V shed 5 bases and J 0 bases; nucleotides not matched to a gene: 6. In germline, CDR1 is DFQATT, CDR2 SNEGSKA (reference sequence). The CDR3 has 14 amino acids.

The chain recombines TRBV6-2 or TRBV6-3 with TRBJ2-3; D not resolved. Between the trimmed V and J ends, which lost 6 bases and 4 bases, there was a span of 8 bases. This CDR3 has 12 amino acids. In germline, CDR1 is MNHEY, CDR2 SVGEGT. The CDR3 nucleotides read TGTGCCAGCAGGGATCCCCCAGATACGCAGTATTTT. Its protein is CASRDPPDTQYF.

This clonotype showed up just a few times. V gene TRBV5-1 combines with J gene TRBJ2-1; 9 nucleotides line up with TRBD1. The ends lost 5 bases at V and 3 bases at J; junction bases unmatched: 6. The CDR3 has 15 residues. Per the germline V gene, CDR1 is SGHRS and CDR2 is YFSETQ. This CDR3 reads CASRPGQGDYNEQFF. The CDR3 coding sequence is TGCGCCAGCAGGCCGGGACAGGGAGACTACAATGAGCAGTTCTTC.